This T cell receptor beta chain stems from a study of OX40 agonist ivuxolimab in advanced cancers. Study-wide points: Low levels of normalized T-cell clonal expansion also appeared in some nonresponders. At doses 0.1 to 3.0 mg/kg, CD4+ and CD8+ clones expanded.

Only in-frame clones appear in the TCRdb table, and some are missing; sequencing was by immunoSEQ multiplex PCR. The sample shows 40,000 to 45,000 clones, about nine tenths of them seen only once. Concerning this clone: Its antigen is undetermined.

CDR3 length equals 13 residues. Germline V CDR1 and CDR2: MGHRA, YSYEKL. The germline V and J ends were trimmed by 5 bases and 6 bases, with 13 bases remaining between them. The chain links TRBV4-1 to TRBJ1-2; D may be TRBD1 (6 bases). The specimen comprised CD4+ or CD8+ T cells sorted from blood, sampled in a trial of the OX40 agonist ivuxolimab. This TCR was recovered from an adult with an advanced solid tumor such as melanoma, head and neck, liver or kidney cancer. The CDR3 DNA follows: TGCGCCAGCAGCTACGACAGGTCTGATGGCTACACCTTC. Residues: CASSYDRSDGYTF.